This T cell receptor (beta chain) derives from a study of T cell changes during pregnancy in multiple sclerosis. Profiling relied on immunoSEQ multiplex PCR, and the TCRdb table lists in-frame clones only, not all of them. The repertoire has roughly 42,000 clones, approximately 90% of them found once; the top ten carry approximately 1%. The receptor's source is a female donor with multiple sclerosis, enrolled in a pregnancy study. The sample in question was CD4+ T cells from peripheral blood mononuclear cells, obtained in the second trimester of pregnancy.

This CDR3 is CAWSGTGGDGYTF. Here the CDR3 DNA reads TGTGCCTGGAGTGGGACAGGGGGCGATGGCTACACCTTC. The J gene is TRBJ1-2, the V gene TRBV30; 11 bases match TRBD1. The CDR3 totals 13 residues. V was clipped by 1 base and J by 6 bases; unmatched bases: 1. Germline loops: CDR1 GTSNPN, CDR2 SVGIG (reference sequence).